A selection of T cell receptor beta chains follows, all from one sample in a study of CXCR3-negative and CXCR3-positive naive CD8 T cells. TCRdb derives one entry per CDR3 protein from the 5' RACE reads, leaving out DNA. The sample's table shows about 50,000 distinct CDR3 sequences. Sequenced: naive CXCR3- CD8+ T cells from blood. The receptors were sampled from a human donor in good health. Some clones in this sample may be carry-over from other donors' samples. Each CDR3 is given with its conserved first and last residue.

TRBV29-1	TRBJ2-7	CSVGQGVSYEQYF
TRBV7-8	TRBJ2-1	CASSPRTSGRVVYNEQFF
TRBV6-2/TRBV6-3	TRBJ2-3	CASSYSPDILADTQYF
TRBV23-1	TRBJ2-1	CASSRAGDFNNEQFF
TRBV7-3	TRBJ2-1	CASSLIPYNEQFF
TRBV2	TRBJ1-5	CASSVWGTGNQPQHF
TRBV10-3	TRBJ2-7	CAISEPGQGHEQYF
TRBV2	TRBJ2-2	CASSENGGELLF
TRBV11-3	TRBJ2-4	CASSPGTILAKNIQYF
TRBV4-1	TRBJ2-5	CASSQDGERGLNQETQYF
TRBV29-1	TRBJ1-2	CSVDTSSEGGGYTF
TRBV29-1	TRBJ2-7	CSVVGVGSYEQYF
TRBV2	TRBJ1-5	CASSGALDTVQHF
TRBV28	TRBJ2-7	CASSERLGGPGLYEQYF
TRBV27	TRBJ2-1	CASRGPGDEQFF
TRBV5-4	TRBJ2-7	CASSISGTEQYF
TRBV4-1	TRBJ1-2	CASSQDLRDRDYGYTF
TRBV3-1	TRBJ1-4	CASSQDRQVLFF
TRBV10-3	TRBJ1-2	CAISETHRDRGLMNYGYTF
TRBV6-5	TRBJ2-1	CASSYSIRVDEQFF
TRBV15	TRBJ2-7	CATSRDRARAGREQYF
TRBV6-1	TRBJ2-1	CASSEKGDGYNEQFF
TRBV7-9	TRBJ2-7	CASSSRDRAYEQYF